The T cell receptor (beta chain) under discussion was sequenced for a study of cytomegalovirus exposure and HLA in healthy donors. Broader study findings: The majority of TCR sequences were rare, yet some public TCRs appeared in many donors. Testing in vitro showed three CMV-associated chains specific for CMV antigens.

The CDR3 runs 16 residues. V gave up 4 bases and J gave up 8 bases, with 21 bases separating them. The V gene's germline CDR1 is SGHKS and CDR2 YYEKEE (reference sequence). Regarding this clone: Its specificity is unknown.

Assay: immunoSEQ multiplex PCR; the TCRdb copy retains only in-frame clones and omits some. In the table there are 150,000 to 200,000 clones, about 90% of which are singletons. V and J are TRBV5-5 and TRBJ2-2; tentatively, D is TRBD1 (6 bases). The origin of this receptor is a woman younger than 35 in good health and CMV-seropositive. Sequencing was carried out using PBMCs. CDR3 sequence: CASSQQGTLQIGELFF. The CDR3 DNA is TGTGCCAGCAGCCAACAGGGAACTCTTCAGATAGGGGAGCTGTTTTTT. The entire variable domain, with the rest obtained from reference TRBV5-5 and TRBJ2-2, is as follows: DAGVTQSPTHLIKTRGQQVTLRCSPISGHKSVSWYQQVLGQGPQFIFQYYEKEERGRGNFPDRFSARQFPNYSSELNVNALLLGDSALYLCASSQQGTLQIGELFFGEGSRLTVL.